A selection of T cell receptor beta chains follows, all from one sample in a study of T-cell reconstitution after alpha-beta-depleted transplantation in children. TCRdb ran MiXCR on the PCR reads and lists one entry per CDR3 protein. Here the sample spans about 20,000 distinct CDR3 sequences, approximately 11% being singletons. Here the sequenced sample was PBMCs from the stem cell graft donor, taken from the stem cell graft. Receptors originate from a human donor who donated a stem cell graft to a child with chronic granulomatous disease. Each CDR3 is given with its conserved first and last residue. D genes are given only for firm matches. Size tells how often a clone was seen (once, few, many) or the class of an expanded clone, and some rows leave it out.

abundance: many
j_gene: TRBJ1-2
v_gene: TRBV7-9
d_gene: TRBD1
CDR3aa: CASSLDRGGDHGYTF
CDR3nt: TGTGCCAGCAGCCTGGACAGGGGAGGGGACCATGGCTACACCTTC

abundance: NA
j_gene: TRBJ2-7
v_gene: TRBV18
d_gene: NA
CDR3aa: CASSPSRTESYEQYF
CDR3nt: TGTGCCAGCTCACCCTCCAGGACGGAGTCCTACGAGCAGTACTTC

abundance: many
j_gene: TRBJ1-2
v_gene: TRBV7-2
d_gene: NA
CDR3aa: CASSWADQNYGYTF
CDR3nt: TGTGCCAGCAGCTGGGCAGACCAAAACTATGGCTACACCTTC

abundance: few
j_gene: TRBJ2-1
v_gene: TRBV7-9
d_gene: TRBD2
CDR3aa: CASSPGRGGQFF
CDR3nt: TGTGCCAGCAGCCCAGGACGGGGGGGGCAGTTCTTC

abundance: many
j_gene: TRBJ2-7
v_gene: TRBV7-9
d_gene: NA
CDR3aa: CASSLESRGFEQYF
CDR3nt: TGTGCCAGCAGCTTAGAGTCTAGGGGCTTCGAGCAGTACTTC

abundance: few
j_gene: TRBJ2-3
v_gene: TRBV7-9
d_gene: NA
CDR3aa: CASSSPIAPVGTQYF
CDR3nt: TGTGCCAGCAGCTCCCCTATAGCTCCGGTGGGTACGCAGTATTTT

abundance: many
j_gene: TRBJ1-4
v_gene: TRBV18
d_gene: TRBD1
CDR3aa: CASSLVGTGINEKLFF
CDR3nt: TGTGCCAGCTCACTAGTCGGGACAGGAATTAATGAAAAACTGTTTTTT

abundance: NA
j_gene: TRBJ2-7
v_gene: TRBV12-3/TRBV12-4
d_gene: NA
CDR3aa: CASSSLLTGSYEQYF
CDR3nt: TGTGCCAGCAGTTCCCTGTTGACGGGCTCCTACGAGCAGTACTTC

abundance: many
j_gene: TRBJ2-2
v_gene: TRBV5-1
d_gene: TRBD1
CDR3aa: CASSGKTGPGELFF
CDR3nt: TGCGCCAGCAGCGGAAAGACAGGGCCCGGGGAGCTGTTTTTT

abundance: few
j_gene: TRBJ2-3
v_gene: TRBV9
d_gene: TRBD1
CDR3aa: CASSTRTGYSTDTQYF
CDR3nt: TGTGCCAGCAGCACTAGGACAGGGTACAGCACAGATACGCAGTATTTT

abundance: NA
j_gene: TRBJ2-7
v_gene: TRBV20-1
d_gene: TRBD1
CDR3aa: CSARDRDSSYEQYF
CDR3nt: TGCAGTGCTAGAGATAGGGACAGCTCCTACGAGCAGTACTTC

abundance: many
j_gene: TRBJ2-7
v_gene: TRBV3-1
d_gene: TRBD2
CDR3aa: CASSPGLAGFEQYF
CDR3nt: TGTGCCAGCAGCCCGGGACTAGCGGGATTCGAGCAGTACTTC

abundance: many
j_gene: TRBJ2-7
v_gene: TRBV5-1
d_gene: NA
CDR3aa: CASSPLEVHEQYF
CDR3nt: TGCGCCAGCAGCCCGCTGGAGGTCCACGAGCAGTACTTC

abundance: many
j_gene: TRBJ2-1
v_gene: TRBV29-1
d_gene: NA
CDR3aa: CSARHLEKSYNEQFF
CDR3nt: TGCAGCGCCCGTCACCTTGAAAAGAGCTACAATGAGCAGTTCTTC

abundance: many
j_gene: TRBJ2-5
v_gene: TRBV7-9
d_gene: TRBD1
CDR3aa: CASRDRGFQETQYF
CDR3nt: TGTGCCAGCCGGGACAGGGGGTTTCAAGAGACCCAGTACTTC

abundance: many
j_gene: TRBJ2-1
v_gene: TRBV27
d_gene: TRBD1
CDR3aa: CASSGTGLGNEQFF
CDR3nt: TGTGCCAGCAGTGGGACAGGGTTGGGCAATGAGCAGTTCTTC

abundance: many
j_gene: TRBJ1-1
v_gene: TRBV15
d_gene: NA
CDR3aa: CATSRTRGRDTEAFF
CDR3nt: TGTGCCACCAGCAGAACTAGGGGGAGAGATACTGAAGCTTTCTTT

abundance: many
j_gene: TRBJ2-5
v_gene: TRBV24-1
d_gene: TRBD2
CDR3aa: CATRVAGEETQYF
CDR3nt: TGTGCCACCAGGGTAGCGGGAGAAGAGACCCAGTACTTC

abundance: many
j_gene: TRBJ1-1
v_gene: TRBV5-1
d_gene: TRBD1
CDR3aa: CATSSGGSRSTEAFF
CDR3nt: TGCGCCACTTCTTCAGGGGGAAGCAGAAGCACTGAAGCTTTCTTT

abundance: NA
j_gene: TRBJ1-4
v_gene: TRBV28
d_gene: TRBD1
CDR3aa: CASSNLPTTAPGQTNEKLFF
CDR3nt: TGTGCCAGCAGCAACCTTCCCACTACTGCCCCGGGACAGACTAATGAAAAACTGTTTTTT

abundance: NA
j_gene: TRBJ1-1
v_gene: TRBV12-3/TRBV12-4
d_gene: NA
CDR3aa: CASSQVADTEAFF
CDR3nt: TGTGCCAGCAGCCAGGTAGCCGACACTGAAGCTTTCTTT

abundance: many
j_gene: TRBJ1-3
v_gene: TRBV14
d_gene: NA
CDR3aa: CASSQAIGDRTSGNTIYF
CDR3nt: TGTGCCAGCAGCCAAGCTATTGGAGACAGGACTTCTGGAAACACCATATATTTT

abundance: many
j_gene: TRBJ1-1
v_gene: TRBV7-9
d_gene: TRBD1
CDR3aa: CASSRTGGGNLNTEAFF
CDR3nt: TGTGCCAGCAGCAGAACAGGGGGAGGAAATTTGAACACTGAAGCTTTCTTT

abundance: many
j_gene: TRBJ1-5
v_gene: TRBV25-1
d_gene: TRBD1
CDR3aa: CASSVTGDNQPQHF
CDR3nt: TGTGCCAGCAGTGTTACAGGGGATAATCAGCCCCAGCATTTT

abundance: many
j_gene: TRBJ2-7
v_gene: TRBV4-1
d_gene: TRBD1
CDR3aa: CASSLLGQGDYEQYF
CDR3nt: TGCGCCAGCAGCCTCCTTGGACAGGGGGATTACGAGCAGTACTTC

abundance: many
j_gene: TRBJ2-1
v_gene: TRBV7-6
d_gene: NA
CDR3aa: CASSLAQGTYNEQFF
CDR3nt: TGTGCCAGCAGCCTGGCTCAGGGGACCTACAATGAGCAGTTCTTC